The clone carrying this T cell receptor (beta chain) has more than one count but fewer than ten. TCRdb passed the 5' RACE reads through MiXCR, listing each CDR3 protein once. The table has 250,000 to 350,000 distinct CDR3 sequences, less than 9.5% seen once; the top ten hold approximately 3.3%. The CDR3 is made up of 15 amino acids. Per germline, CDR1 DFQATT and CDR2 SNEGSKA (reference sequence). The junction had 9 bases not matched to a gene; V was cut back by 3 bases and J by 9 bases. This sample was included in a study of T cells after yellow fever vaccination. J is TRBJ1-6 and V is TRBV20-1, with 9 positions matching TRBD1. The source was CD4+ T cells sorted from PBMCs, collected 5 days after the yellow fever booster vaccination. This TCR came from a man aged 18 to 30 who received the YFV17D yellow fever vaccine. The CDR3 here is CSASLFGTGSSPLHF. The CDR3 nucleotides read TGCAGTGCTAGTCTTTTTGGGACAGGGAGTTCACCCCTCCACTTT.